Below, 21 T cell receptor beta chains from the same sample are listed, as sequenced in a study of blood T cell repertoires in COVID-19. TCRdb's table, derived via immunoSEQ multiplex PCR, lists solely in-frame clones and lacks some. The sample gives 50,000 to 80,000 clones, around 80% of which show up once; less than 6% is in the top ten. The sample taken for sequencing was peripheral blood. These receptors were obtained from a human donor in a cohort sampled during active COVID-19.

This clone turned up a few times. V is TRBV6-6 and J is TRBJ1-6, with TRBD1 matching over 7 bases. CDR3 length: 15 amino acids. Germline CDR1 MNHNY, CDR2 SVGAGI (reference sequence). After removal of 6 bases from V and 5 bases from J, the junction contained 7 bases not matched to a gene. Here the CDR3 reads CASRLGTADNSPLHF. The CDR3 bases are TGTGCCAGCAGGCTCGGGACAGCCGATAATTCACCCCTCCACTTT.

The J gene is TRBJ2-3, the V gene TRBV19; 10 nucleotides align to TRBD2. This CDR3 comprises 16 residues. V shed 1 base and J 2 bases; nucleotides not matched to a gene: 3. CDR1 and CDR2 from the germline V gene are LNHDA and SQIVND (reference sequence). DNA of the CDR3: TGTGCCAGTAGTATAGCTAGCGGGGGCCCCACAGATACGCAGTATTTT. This gives the protein CASSIASGGPTDTQYF.

Remarks on this clone: Because it lacks the conserved phenylalanine or tryptophan at the end, this CDR3 is likely a read error. No DNA is shown, since the ends of the CDR3 on it are uncertain; the CDR3 is the one TCRdb lists. The rearrangement joins TRBV27 to TRBJ2-7; the tabulated D call, TRBD1, remains unverified against the DNA. Germline V gene data show CDR1 as MNHEY and CDR2 as SMNVEV (reference sequence). With termini counted, the CDR3 has 12 amino acids. The CDR3 spells CASKGVGKVLAL.

V usage is TRBV29-1 and J usage is TRBJ2-1; the match to TRBD2 covers 12 bases. CDR1 is SQVTM, CDR2 ANQGSEA, per germline. The CDR3 spans 14 residues. Unmatched junction bases numbered 7, after V lost 7 bases and J lost 6 bases. CDR3 region: CSAATSGGFNEQFF. In DNA, the CDR3 is TGCAGCGCCGCGACTAGCGGGGGATTCAATGAGCAGTTCTTC.

This clone was seen just once. The V gene is TRBV5-1, the J gene TRBJ1-3; tentative D call: TRBD1 (6 bases). V shed 3 bases and J shed 3 bases, with 13 bases lying between them. The CDR3 is 15 residues long. Germline lookup yields CDR1 SGHRS and CDR2 YFSETQ. CDR3 in amino acids: CASSWQGSGGNTIYF. The CDR3 region has the DNA TGCGCCAGCAGCTGGCAGGGGTCTGGTGGAAACACCATATATTTT.

The chain employs TRBV5-1 and TRBJ1-3; the D gene is possibly TRBD1 (5 bases). CDR3 size: 16 residues. Germline V lookup: CDR1 SGHRS, CDR2 YFSETQ. V lost 0 bases and J lost 1, with 11 bases in between. CDR3 bases: TGCGCCAGCAGCTTGGCCGGCCAGGGTTCTGGAAACACCATATATTTT. Its protein is CASSLAGQGSGNTIYF.

This chain uses TRBV5-3 with TRBJ1-3; 10 bases match TRBD1. TRBV5-3 carries the ORF label, with uncertain function. The CDR3 has 16 amino acids. V lost 4 bases and J lost 3; bases outside the gene matches: 7. As DNA, the CDR3 is TGTGCCAGAAGCGGAGGGGACAGGGGAAATGGAAACACCATATATTTT. It codes for CARSGGDRGNGNTIYF.

V usage is TRBV19 and J usage is TRBJ2-7, with a possible D match to TRBD2 (5 bases). Between the trimmed V and J ends, which lost 7 bases and 5 bases, there was a span of 15 bases. In germline, CDR1 is LNHDA, CDR2 SQIVND (reference sequence). CDR3 length: 13 amino acids. This CDR3 reads CASTPRFGNEQYF. The CDR3 DNA sequence: TGTGCCAGTACCCCCCGTTTCGGGAACGAGCAGTACTTC.

The chain couples TRBV7-2 to TRBJ2-3, with D maybe TRBD2 (6 bases). CDR3 length: 13 residues. The germline CDR1 and CDR2 sequences are SGHTA and FQGNSA. The germline V and J ends were trimmed by 1 base and 6 bases, with 8 bases remaining between them. The CDR3 sequence is CASSLDGGDTQYF. For the CDR3, the DNA is TGTGCCAGCAGCTTAGATGGGGGGGATACGCAGTATTTT.

The gene calls are TRBV5-4 and TRBJ2-3; no definite D call. There are 16 residues in the CDR3. Trimming shortened V by 1 base and J by 1 base, and 13 bases separated the two germline ends. Germline V gene lookup returns CDR1 SGHNT and CDR2 YYREEE (reference sequence). CDR3 residues: CASSLFTGWGTDTQYF. DNA for the CDR3: TGTGCCAGCAGCTTGTTTACGGGTTGGGGCACAGATACGCAGTATTTT.

This clone was detected only once. The chain recombines TRBV18 with TRBJ1-5, with 7 bases aligning to TRBD1. The CDR3 is made up of 14 amino acids. The V and J ends lost 4 bases and 4 bases, in that order; junction bases with no gene match: 4. Germline CDR1 KGHSH, CDR2 LQKENI. CDR3 in amino acids: CASSLGQRNQPQHF. The CDR3 DNA is TGTGCCAGCTCACTGGGACAGCGAAATCAGCCCCAGCATTTT.

This chain joins TRBV5-4 and TRBJ2-1, with 9 bases aligning to TRBD2. V lost 6 bases and J lost 0; bases outside the gene matches: 4. Germline assignment: CDR1 SGHNT and CDR2 YYREEE (reference sequence). CDR3 length: 15 residues. The chain's CDR3 is CASNLAGSSYNEQFF. The CDR3 DNA is TGTGCCAGCAATCTAGCGGGGAGCTCCTACAATGAGCAGTTCTTC.

The gene calls are TRBV7-2 and TRBJ2-1, with 7 bases identical to TRBD1. The germline V gene encodes CDR1 SGHTA and CDR2 FQGNSA. V shed 4 bases, J shed 9 bases, and the junction held 9 bases outside the gene matches. This CDR3 region has 14 residues. CDR3 in amino acids: CASSYNRGQVEQFF. The CDR3 DNA sequence: TGTGCCAGCAGCTATAATAGGGGGCAGGTTGAGCAGTTCTTC.

The table lists this clone with a few counts. V usage is TRBV7-9 and J usage is TRBJ2-4; D might be TRBD1 (5 bases). This CDR3 spans 15 amino acids. The ends were cut back, 5 bases at V and 5 bases at J, with 16 bases in the middle. Germline V gene lookup returns CDR1 SEHNR and CDR2 FQNEAQ (reference sequence). CDR3 protein: CASSPPRGGQNIQYF. The DNA of the CDR3 is TGTGCCAGCAGCCCCCCTAGGGGCGGTCAAAACATTCAGTACTTC.

The chain links TRBV28 to TRBJ2-7; 8 bases agree with TRBD1. The germline V gene has CDR1 MDHEN and CDR2 SYDVKM. The CDR3 has 15 residues. V shed 6 bases and J 2 bases; nucleotides not matched to a gene: 9. The CDR3 sequence is CASRPTGQVAYEQYF. The CDR3 DNA reads TGTGCCAGCAGACCCACGGGACAGGTGGCCTACGAGCAGTACTTC.

This chain uses TRBV28 with TRBJ1-6; D may be TRBD1 (5 bases). CDR1 and CDR2 from the germline V gene are MDHEN and SYDVKM. Trimming stripped 4 bases from V and 10 bases from J, with 14 bases between. The CDR3 length is 14 residues. The CDR3 sequence: CASSSGGVNSPLHF. CDR3 bases: TGTGCCAGCAGTTCCGGGGGAGTAAACTCACCCCTCCACTTT.

The chain combines TRBV10-1 with TRBJ2-1; D is uncertain. Trimming left V 9 bases short and J 7 bases short, with 7 bases between. CDR1 is WNHNN, CDR2 SYGVQD, per germline (reference sequence). The CDR3 extends over 10 amino acids. The CDR3 reads CASLGNEQFF. CDR3 nucleotides: TGCGCCAGTCTCGGGAATGAGCAGTTCTTC.

The chain couples TRBV29-1 to TRBJ2-1, with 7 bases matching TRBD1. The V and J ends lost 6 bases and 3 bases, in that order; junction bases with no gene match: 5. The germline V gene encodes CDR1 SQVTM and CDR2 ANQGSEA. This CDR3 has 13 amino acids. The CDR3 nucleotides are TGCAGCGTCGGGACAGATAGCTACAATGAGCAGTTCTTC. Its protein product is CSVGTDSYNEQFF.

V gene TRBV28 combines with J gene TRBJ1-4; no clear D. Germline CDR1 MDHEN, CDR2 SYDVKM. V lost 5 bases, J lost 2 bases, and 15 bases lay in between. This CDR3 has 16 amino acids. CDR3 protein: CASSEATGGTNEKLFF. DNA for the CDR3: TGTGCCAGCAGTGAAGCTACCGGCGGGACTAATGAAAAACTGTTTTTT.

This chain connects TRBV5-1 to TRBJ2-7; 10 bases are a match to TRBD1. Looked up from germline, CDR1 is SGHRS and CDR2 is YFSETQ. The CDR3 has 14 residues. Trimming cost V 4 bases and J 4 bases; bases outside gene matches: 5. For the CDR3, the DNA is TGCGCCAGCAGCCCGACAGGGGGCAATTACGAGCAGTACTTC. It specifies CASSPTGGNYEQYF. The variable domain in full, completed from reference TRBV5-1 and TRBJ2-7, reads KAGVTQTPRYLIKTRGQQVTLSCSPISGHRSVSWYQQTPGQGLQFLFEYFSETQRNKGNFPGRFSGRQFSNSRSEMNVSTLELGDSALYLCASSPTGGNYEQYFGPGTRLTVT.

The rearrangement uses TRBV9 and TRBJ1-4; unclear D gene. Looked up from germline, CDR1 is SGDLS and CDR2 is YYNGEE. V lost 0 bases and J 7 bases, leaving 10 bases between the germline ends. The CDR3 length is 14 residues. Here the CDR3 reads CASSVDPTGEKLFF. The CDR3 nucleotides read TGTGCCAGCAGCGTAGACCCCACGGGTGAAAAACTGTTTTTT. Combining the CDR3 with reference TRBV9 and TRBJ1-4 gives the whole variable domain DSGVTQTPKHLITATGQRVTLRCSPRSGDLSVYWYQQSLDQGLQFLIQYYNGEERAKGNILERFSAQQFPDLHSELNLSSLELGDSALYFCASSVDPTGEKLFFGSGTQLSVL.